The 24 T cell receptor beta chains below come from one sample, sequenced in a study of blood T cell repertoires in COVID-19. This table comes from immunoSEQ multiplex PCR, and its TCRdb copy is limited to in-frame clones, with some not included. The sample shows a few hundred thousand clones, around 84% of them seen only once. Input material: PBMCs or T cells enriched from blood (not recorded which). These receptors all stem from a man aged 25 to 45 with acute COVID-19.

V gene TRBV29-1 combines with J gene TRBJ2-1; 7 bases are a match to TRBD1. The CDR3 is 11 amino acids. Germline assignment: CDR1 SQVTM and CDR2 ANQGSEA. With V trimmed by 6 bases and J by 9 bases, 5 bases remained unmatched. The CDR3 DNA follows: TGCAGCGTCCACAGGGGCCGTGAGCAGTTCTTC. Protein: CSVHRGREQFF.

The chain has TRBV5-5 and TRBJ2-3, with D perhaps TRBD1 (5 bases). Germline V CDR1 and CDR2: SGHKS, YYEKEE (reference sequence). The CDR3 is 15 amino acids. Trimming took off 0 bases at V and 2 bases at J, with 10 bases between the two ends. CDR3 residues: CASSLADSSTDTQYF. CDR3 in DNA: TGTGCCAGCAGCTTGGCCGACAGCTCCACAGATACGCAGTATTTT.

J is TRBJ1-2 and V is TRBV18; D unclear. This CDR3 region has 14 residues. Germline-derived CDR1 and CDR2 are KGHSH and LQKENI. V dropped 3 bases and J dropped 6 bases, with 14 bases sitting between them. CDR3: CASSPPGGSHGYTF. In nucleotides, the CDR3 is TGTGCCAGCTCACCCCCGGGAGGCTCTCATGGCTACACCTTC.

This chain connects TRBV11-1 to TRBJ2-3, with TRBD1 matching over 10 bases. Germline assignment: CDR1 SGHAT and CDR2 FQDESV (reference sequence). V trimming: 5 bases; J trimming: 3 bases; junction bases outside the gene matches: 5. The CDR3 has 15 residues. The DNA of the CDR3 is TGTGCCAGCAGCCTAGGACAGGGGGAAACAGATACGCAGTATTTT. It translates to CASSLGQGETDTQYF.

The rearrangement links TRBV6-5 to TRBJ1-2; D gene ambiguous. This CDR3 is 14 amino acids long. Germline V gene sequence: CDR1 MNHEY, CDR2 SVGAGI. The V end was cut by 0 bases, the J end by 6 bases, with 11 bases between. This chain's CDR3 is CASSYSSGVDGYTF. The CDR3 region has the DNA TGTGCCAGCAGTTACTCTTCAGGTGTGGATGGCTACACCTTC.

In DNA, the CDR3 is TGTGCCAGCAGCCGCCTCCCTGACAGGGATGATACGCAGTATTTT. This sequence encodes CASSRLPDRDDTQYF. The V call is TRBV7-6, the J call TRBJ2-3, with 7 bases lining up with TRBD1. This CDR3 contains 15 residues. Germline CDR1 SGHVS, CDR2 FNYEAQ. Trimming cost V 5 bases and J 6 bases; bases outside gene matches: 11.

The CDR3 loop reads CASSTNWDMNTEAFF. CDR3 sequence (DNA): TGTGCCAGTAGTACAAACTGGGACATGAACACTGAAGCTTTCTTT. The chain employs TRBV19 and TRBJ1-1, with a tentative D call TRBD1 (6 bases). The CDR3 runs to 15 residues. V lost 4 bases, J lost 0 bases, and 12 bases lay in between. The V gene's germline CDR1 is LNHDA and CDR2 SQIVND (reference sequence).

This CDR3 reads CASSPLRGGLAVGGELFF. The CDR3 nucleotides read TGTGCCAGCAGCCCCCTTCGAGGGGGTCTAGCGGTTGGCGGGGAGCTGTTTTTT. The chain recombines TRBV2 with TRBJ2-2; D may be TRBD2 (7 bases). The germline V gene has CDR1 SNHLY and CDR2 FYNNEI. The CDR3 runs 18 residues. V lost 6 bases and J 7 bases, leaving 27 bases between the germline ends.

This chain uses TRBV3-1 (or the pseudogene TRBV3-2) with TRBJ2-7, with 10 bases lining up with TRBD2. The CDR3 has 13 residues. The germline gives CDR1 LGHDT, CDR2 YNNKEL (reference sequence). The ends lost 4 bases at V and 6 bases at J; junction bases unmatched: 3. The CDR3 spells CASSRGTSAEQYV. Written as DNA, the CDR3 is TGTGCCAGCAGCCGCGGGACTAGCGCCGAGCAGTACGTC.

V usage is TRBV9 and J usage is TRBJ2-4; TRBD1 matches 10 bases. Losses at the gene ends were 4 bases for V and 9 bases for J; bases not matched to a gene: 7. The CDR3 runs to 14 residues. The germline V gene has CDR1 SGDLS and CDR2 YYNGEE. The CDR3 loop is CASSLGTGEVIQYF. The CDR3 DNA follows: TGTGCCAGCAGCCTAGGGACAGGGGAGGTCATTCAGTACTTC.

The chain is built from TRBV19 and TRBJ2-3; the D gene is possibly TRBD1 (6 bases). Trimming removed 10 bases at V and 6 bases at J, with 23 bases between. This CDR3 is 15 amino acids long. Germline loops: CDR1 LNHDA, CDR2 SQIVND (reference sequence). The CDR3, as DNA: TGTGCCACCCAGCGAGCCGGGACACCAGATGATACGCAGTATTTT. This encodes CATQRAGTPDDTQYF.

The chain joins TRBV6-1 to TRBJ1-6; perhaps TRBD1 as D (5 bases). V was trimmed by 4 bases and J by 7 bases, leaving 17 bases between them. The CDR3 length is 16 residues. The germline V gene has CDR1 MNHNS and CDR2 SASEGT. CDR3 bases: TGTGCCAGCAGTGGGATTGGGGCAGGACGGAATTCACCCCTCCACTTT. This translates into CASSGIGAGRNSPLHF.

The CDR3 region is CAISTRQGLGGNTIYF. The CDR3 coding sequence is TGTGCCATCAGTACCCGACAGGGACTCGGGGGAAACACCATATATTTT. J is TRBJ1-3 and V is TRBV10-3; 7 nucleotides line up with TRBD1. Germline assignment: CDR1 ENHRY and CDR2 SYGVKD. Trimming removed 5 bases from V and 4 bases from J; junction bases left unmatched: 11. The CDR3 has 16 amino acids.

This rearrangement joins TRBV27 to TRBJ2-3; 16 nucleotides match TRBD2. V was clipped by 3 bases and J by 4 bases; unmatched bases: 4. In germline, CDR1 is MNHEY, CDR2 SMNVEV (reference sequence). This CDR3 is built from 17 residues. CDR3 sequence reads: CASSLIGTSGRADTQYF. The CDR3 DNA sequence: TGTGCCAGCAGTTTGATCGGGACTAGCGGGAGGGCAGATACGCAGTATTTT.

This chain uses TRBV6-4 with TRBJ1-1; tentatively, D is TRBD1 (6 bases). The length of the CDR3 is 14 residues. Germline V lookup: CDR1 MRHNA, CDR2 SNTAGT. Trimming took 6 bases from V and 6 from J, leaving 17 bases between them. The CDR3 nucleotides read TGTGCCAGCAGAGAGAATACAGGGCTAGCTGAAGCTTTCTTT. It specifies CASRENTGLAEAFF.

The chain couples TRBV12-5 to TRBJ2-4, with TRBD1 matching over 8 bases. CDR1 is LGHNT and CDR2 is FRNRAP in the germline V gene. The CDR3 has 18 residues. J was trimmed by 0 bases and V by 6 bases; bases with no gene match: 13. The CDR3 DNA is TGTGCTAGTGGCAAGGACAGGGATCCCAATATAGCCAAAAACATTCAGTACTTC. It translates to CASGKDRDPNIAKNIQYF.

The chain recombines TRBV5-5 with TRBJ2-7, with D possibly matching TRBD1 (6 bases). Germline assignment: CDR1 SGHKS and CDR2 YYEKEE (reference sequence). The length of the CDR3 is 14 residues. Trimming pared 5 bases from V and 1 base from J, leaving 13 bases between. The CDR3 sequence is CASSLQGFSYEQYV. The CDR3 DNA reads TGTGCCAGCAGTCTACAGGGCTTTTCCTACGAGCAGTACGTC.

This sequence joins TRBV6-5 and TRBJ2-1; 7 bases are a match to TRBD1. V lost 8 bases and J lost 5; bases outside the gene matches: 12. Germline V lookup: CDR1 MNHEY, CDR2 SVGAGI. This CDR3 is 15 amino acids long. As DNA, the CDR3 is TGTGCCAGCCTGAGATCGGGACAGAGAAACAATGAGCAGTTCTTC. Its translation is CASLRSGQRNNEQFF.

The gene calls are TRBV27 and TRBJ2-7; D is uncertain. The length of the CDR3 is 14 residues. Trimming cost V 0 bases and J 3 bases, with 9 bases left between them. The germline gives CDR1 MNHEY, CDR2 SMNVEV (reference sequence). The CDR3 DNA reads TGTGCCAGCAGTTTATCGACGGCAGGCTACGAGCAGTACGTC. Its protein product is CASSLSTAGYEQYV.

This chain joins TRBV6-5 and TRBJ1-3; D gene ambiguous. Between the trimmed V and J ends, which lost 5 bases and 4 bases, there was a span of 12 bases. In germline, CDR1 is MNHEY, CDR2 SVGAGI. This CDR3 contains 14 residues. The CDR3 DNA sequence: TGTGCCAGCAGTACTGTGGACTCAGGAAACACCATATATTTT. Residues: CASSTVDSGNTIYF.

This clone showed up just a few times. The V call is TRBV7-2, the J call TRBJ1-5; 7 nucleotides align to TRBD1. This CDR3 comprises 17 residues. Germline CDR1 reads SGHTA; CDR2 reads FQGNSA. J lost 2 bases, V lost 5 bases, and 12 bases had no gene match. This CDR3 reads CASSTFSTGLGNQPQHF. In DNA, the CDR3 is TGTGCCAGCAGCACCTTCTCGACAGGGTTAGGCAATCAGCCCCAGCATTTT.

This clone was seen just once. Sequence at one end of the junction differs from germline and may be a read error. V gene TRBV5-1 combines with J gene TRBJ1-6, with D possibly TRBD1 on 5 matching bases. CDR1 is SGHRS, CDR2 YFSETQ, per germline. This CDR3 contains 14 residues. This chain's CDR3 is CASSSPREGSPLHF. As DNA, the CDR3 is TGTGCCAGCAGCTCTCCCCGGGAGGGGTCACCCCTCCACTTT.

The rearrangement uses TRBV10-3 and TRBJ2-2, with TRBD2 identical over 7 bases. Losses at the gene ends were 2 bases for V and 3 bases for J; bases not matched to a gene: 6. The CDR3 spans 16 residues. Looked up from germline, CDR1 is ENHRY and CDR2 is SYGVKD. The CDR3 loop is CAISEPIGGYTGELFF. In DNA form, the CDR3 reads TGTGCCATCAGTGAGCCAATCGGGGGGTACACCGGGGAGCTGTTTTTT.

This chain uses TRBV10-3 with TRBJ2-3; D gene uncertain. Trimming stripped 7 bases from V and 2 bases from J, with 13 bases between. The V gene's germline CDR1 is ENHRY and CDR2 SYGVKD. The length of the CDR3 is 14 residues. The CDR3 sequence is CAIKGALITDTQYF. The CDR3 DNA follows: TGTGCCATCAAAGGAGCACTAATCACAGATACGCAGTATTTT.